This T cell receptor (beta chain) derives from a study of a mutant IDH1 vaccine in newly diagnosed glioma. The CDR3 runs 16 residues. V was pared by 1 base and J by 7 bases, with 14 bases between. Germline CDR1 and CDR2: LGHNA and YSLEER. Data came from immunoSEQ multiplex PCR; TCRdb stores just in-frame clones and leaves some out. The data contain about 32,000 clones, just under 80% of them seen just once; the ten biggest clones take up about 24%. Time point indicated: week 11, during vaccination. A single vaccine dose contained 300 ug of mutant IDH1 20-mer peptide, and topical imiquimod was used with it. A note on this clone: What it recognizes is unknown.

The receptor was isolated from a young man with glioma. This chain uses TRBV4-3 with TRBJ1-6; no reliable D call. Sequences were derived from PBMCs, sampled from a glioma patient whose treatment included an IDH1 peptide vaccine. CDR3 residues: CASSQVLGQSNSPLHF. CDR3 DNA: TGCGCCAGCAGCCAAGTTTTGGGCCAGTCAAATTCACCCCTCCACTTT.